This passage covers 5 T cell receptor beta chains from one sample sequenced in a study of blood T cell repertoires in COVID-19. Produced via immunoSEQ multiplex PCR; TCRdb's table is partial and in-frame only. The sample includes nearly 200,000 clones, around four fifths of them seen just once. The sample comprised peripheral blood. All receptors come from a human donor in a cohort sampled during active COVID-19.

The chain recombines TRBV28 with TRBJ1-2; D gene uncertain. This CDR3 is built from 13 residues. Germline V CDR1 and CDR2: MDHEN, SYDVKM. Deletions cut 1 base from V and 7 bases from J, with 10 bases between. CDR3 protein: CASSLSTHFGYTF. DNA for the CDR3: TGTGCCAGCAGTTTATCAACTCACTTTGGCTACACCTTC.

V is TRBV29-1 and J is TRBJ2-7, with D maybe TRBD1 (6 bases). Germline V CDR1 and CDR2: SQVTM, ANQGSEA. Trimming shortened V by 4 bases and J by 2 bases, and 12 bases separated the two germline ends. The CDR3 totals 13 residues. The CDR3 DNA reads as TGCAGCGTTGTTAACAGGGCTCCCTACGAGCAGTACTTC. As protein: CSVVNRAPYEQYF.

V and J are TRBV11-3 and TRBJ2-1, with D uncertain. This CDR3 region has 13 residues. The germline V gene has CDR1 SGHNT and CDR2 YENEEA. V was pared by 5 bases and J by 2 bases, with 7 bases between. In nucleotides, the CDR3 is TGTGCCAGCAGCCCCGGAGCCTACAATGAGCAGTTCTTC. This gives the protein CASSPGAYNEQFF.

A few counts support this clone. The rearrangement links TRBV2 to TRBJ2-3, with TRBD2 matching over 11 bases. Trimming removed 7 bases from V and 3 bases from J; junction bases left unmatched: 12. CDR3 length: 17 amino acids. The germline V gene has CDR1 SNHLY and CDR2 FYNNEI. The CDR3 region is CASKRWTSGLGTDTQYF. The CDR3 DNA follows: TGTGCCAGCAAACGATGGACTAGCGGGTTGGGTACAGATACGCAGTATTTT.

The sample holds many counts of this clone. The chain carries TRBV6-1 and TRBJ1-2; TRBD1 matches at 7 bases. CDR3 length equals 14 residues. V shed 2 bases and J 5 bases; nucleotides not matched to a gene: 5. CDR1 is MNHNS, CDR2 SASEGT, per germline. The CDR3 spells CASSEQGGVYGYTF. Written as DNA, the CDR3 is TGTGCCAGCAGTGAACAGGGGGGTGTGTATGGCTACACCTTC.